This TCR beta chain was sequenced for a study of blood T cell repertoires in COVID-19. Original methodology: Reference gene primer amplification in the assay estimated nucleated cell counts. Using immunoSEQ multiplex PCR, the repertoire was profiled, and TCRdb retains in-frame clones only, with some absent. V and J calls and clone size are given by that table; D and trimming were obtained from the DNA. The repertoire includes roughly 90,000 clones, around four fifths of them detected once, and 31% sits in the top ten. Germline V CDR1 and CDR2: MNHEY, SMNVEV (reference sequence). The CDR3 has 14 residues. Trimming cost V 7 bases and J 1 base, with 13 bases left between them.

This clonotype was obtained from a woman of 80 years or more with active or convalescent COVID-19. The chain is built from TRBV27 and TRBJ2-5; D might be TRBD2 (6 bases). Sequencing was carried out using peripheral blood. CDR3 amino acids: CASTPGLIQETQYF. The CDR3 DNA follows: TGTGCCAGCACCCCGGGACTGATCCAAGAGACCCAGTACTTC.